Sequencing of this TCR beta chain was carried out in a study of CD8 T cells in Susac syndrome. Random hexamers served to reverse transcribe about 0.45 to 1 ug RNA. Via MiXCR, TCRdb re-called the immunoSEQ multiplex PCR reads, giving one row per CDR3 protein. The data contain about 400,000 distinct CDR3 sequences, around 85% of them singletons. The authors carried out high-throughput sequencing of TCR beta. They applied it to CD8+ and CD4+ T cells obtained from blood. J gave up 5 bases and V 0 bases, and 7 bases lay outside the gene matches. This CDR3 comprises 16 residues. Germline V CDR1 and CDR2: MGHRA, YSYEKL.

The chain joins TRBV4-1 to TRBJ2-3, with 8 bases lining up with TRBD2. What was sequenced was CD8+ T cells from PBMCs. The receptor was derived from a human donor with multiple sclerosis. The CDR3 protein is CASSQEGGLAGDTQYF. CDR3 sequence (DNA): TGCGCCAGCAGCCAAGAAGGGGGGCTAGCGGGAGATACGCAGTATTTT.